The 13 T cell receptor beta chains reported below all come from one sample, sequenced in a study of T cell repertoires in cytomegalovirus infection. These TCRs' antigens remain unknown. Via MiXCR, TCRdb re-called the reads, giving one row per CDR3 protein. The repertoire holds 300,000 to 400,000 distinct CDR3 sequences, with approximately 25% as singletons. Here the sequenced sample was cultured PBMCs, taken from culture after CMV antigen stimulation. Receptors were obtained from a human donor in good health (CMV status not recorded). Some clones in this sample may be carry-over from other donors' samples.

The chain employs TRBV28 and TRBJ2-1; D not certain. Trimming pared 7 bases from V and 0 bases from J, leaving 10 bases between. CDR1 MDHEN and CDR2 SYDVKM come from the germline V gene. The CDR3 runs 14 residues. The CDR3 region has the DNA TGTGCCAGCATCCGTGGAAGCTCCTACAATGAGCAGTTCTTC. Translation: CASIRGSSYNEQFF.

The chain links TRBV19 to TRBJ1-5; the match to TRBD1 covers 10 bases. V lost 3 bases and J lost 5; bases outside the gene matches: 1. Germline CDR1 and CDR2: LNHDA and SQIVND (reference sequence). The CDR3 is 14 amino acids. The chain's CDR3 is CASSMGQGYQPQHF. The CDR3 DNA reads TGTGCCAGTAGTATGGGACAGGGGTATCAGCCCCAGCATTTT.

This clonotype turned up a few times. V and J are TRBV28 and TRBJ2-5, with 10 bases identical to TRBD2. The CDR3 consists of 17 residues. V lost 4 bases and J lost 4; bases outside the gene matches: 12. Germline lookup yields CDR1 MDHEN and CDR2 SYDVKM. CDR3 amino acids: CASSSGASGSFIETQYF. The CDR3 region has the DNA TGTGCCAGCAGTTCCGGGGCTAGCGGGAGTTTTATAGAGACCCAGTACTTC.

This clonotype was recorded at least ten times. The rearrangement uses TRBV7-8 and TRBJ2-7; D unresolved. V lost 3 bases and J 4 bases, leaving 16 bases between the germline ends. This CDR3 spans 15 amino acids. Germline CDR1 and CDR2: SGHVS and FQNEAQ. In DNA form, the CDR3 reads TGTGCCAGCAGCTTGCGTTACGGTGGGCTATACGAGCAGTACGTC. It encodes CASSLRYGGLYEQYV.

This clonotype was detected a few times. The V gene is TRBV4-1, the J gene TRBJ2-2; 8 bases are a match to TRBD1. J was trimmed by 5 bases and V by 4 bases; bases with no gene match: 12. Germline V gene data show CDR1 as MGHRA and CDR2 as YSYEKL. This CDR3 has 17 residues. This CDR3 is CASSRPPQGAGTGELFF. In DNA form, the CDR3 reads TGCGCCAGCAGCCGCCCACCCCAGGGGGCAGGTACCGGGGAGCTGTTTTTT.

The V call is TRBV27, the J call TRBJ2-7; a weak D match, TRBD2 (5 bases). Germline V CDR1 and CDR2: MNHEY, SMNVEV (reference sequence). Trimming left V 2 bases short and J 3 bases short, with 11 bases between. CDR3 length equals 14 residues. The DNA of the CDR3 is TGTGCCAGCAGTTTAGGAGAGGGTAACTACGAGCAGTACGTC. Its translation: CASSLGEGNYEQYV.

V and J are TRBV11-3 and TRBJ2-5; D remains ambiguous. The germline gives CDR1 SGHNT, CDR2 YENEEA. This CDR3 contains 13 residues. The V end lost 3 bases, the J end lost 5 bases, and 10 bases lay between the germline ends. CDR3 sequence reads: CASSFGTWETQYF. In nucleotides, the CDR3 is TGTGCCAGCAGCTTCGGAACATGGGAGACCCAGTACTTC. The full variable domain, rest sourced from reference TRBV11-3 and TRBJ2-5, is EAGVVQSPRYKIIEKKQPVAFWCNPISGHNTLYWYLQNLGQGPELLIRYENEEAVDDSQLPKDRFSAERLKGVDSTLKIQPAELGDSAVYLCASSFGTWETQYFGPGTRLLVL.

The chain has TRBV11-2 and TRBJ2-1; the match to TRBD2 covers 11 bases. Germline CDR1 SGHAT, CDR2 FQNNGV. The trim removed 0 bases at V and 2 bases at J, leaving 3 bases unmatched. The CDR3 is made up of 17 amino acids. The chain's CDR3 is CASSLEASGRTYNEQFF. DNA for the CDR3: TGTGCCAGCAGCTTAGAGGCTAGCGGGAGGACCTACAATGAGCAGTTCTTC.

The CDR3 region is CASTGGPNNEQFF. Written as DNA, the CDR3 is TGTGCCAGCACGGGGGGGCCTAACAATGAGCAGTTCTTC. This chain connects TRBV25-1 to TRBJ2-1; TRBD2 aligns across 8 bases. The V gene end was trimmed by 7 bases and the J gene end by 5 bases; junction bases not matched to a gene: 4. The CDR3 has 13 amino acids. Per the germline V gene, CDR1 is MGHDK and CDR2 is SYGVNS.

This clonotype has only a few counts. This rearrangement joins TRBV24-1 to TRBJ2-1; 11 nucleotides match TRBD2. Losses at the gene ends were 3 bases for V and 6 bases for J; bases not matched to a gene: 9. The CDR3 is 17 residues long. Germline values: CDR1 KGHDR, CDR2 SFDVKD. The CDR3 protein is CATSDPNSGRVGNEQFF. The CDR3 DNA follows: TGTGCCACCAGTGATCCGAATAGCGGGAGGGTTGGCAATGAGCAGTTCTTC.

The rearrangement joins TRBV19 to TRBJ1-3; no reliable D call. CDR3 length equals 14 residues. Germline lookup yields CDR1 LNHDA and CDR2 SQIVND (reference sequence). Trimming took off 2 bases at V and 2 bases at J, with 7 bases between the two ends. The CDR3 bases are TGTGCCAGTAGTATATTGAACCCTGGAAACACCATATATTTT. It translates to CASSILNPGNTIYF.

The rearrangement joins TRBV7-8 to TRBJ1-1; D is unresolved. V dropped 0 bases and J dropped 1 base, with 12 bases sitting between them. There are 16 residues in the CDR3. Per germline, CDR1 SGHVS and CDR2 FQNEAQ. The CDR3 nucleotides read TGTGCCAGCAGCTTAGCAGCTTGGTCACAGAACACTGAAGCTTTCTTT. This sequence encodes CASSLAAWSQNTEAFF.

This clonotype was seen just once. CDR3 sequence: CASTDPGNEKLFF. The CDR3 nucleotides read TGTGCCAGTACTGATCCGGGGAATGAAAAACTGTTTTTT. V and J are TRBV19 and TRBJ1-4; D gene uncertain. V was trimmed by 7 bases and J by 5 bases, leaving 11 bases between them. Germline loops: CDR1 LNHDA, CDR2 SQIVND (reference sequence). This CDR3 contains 13 residues.